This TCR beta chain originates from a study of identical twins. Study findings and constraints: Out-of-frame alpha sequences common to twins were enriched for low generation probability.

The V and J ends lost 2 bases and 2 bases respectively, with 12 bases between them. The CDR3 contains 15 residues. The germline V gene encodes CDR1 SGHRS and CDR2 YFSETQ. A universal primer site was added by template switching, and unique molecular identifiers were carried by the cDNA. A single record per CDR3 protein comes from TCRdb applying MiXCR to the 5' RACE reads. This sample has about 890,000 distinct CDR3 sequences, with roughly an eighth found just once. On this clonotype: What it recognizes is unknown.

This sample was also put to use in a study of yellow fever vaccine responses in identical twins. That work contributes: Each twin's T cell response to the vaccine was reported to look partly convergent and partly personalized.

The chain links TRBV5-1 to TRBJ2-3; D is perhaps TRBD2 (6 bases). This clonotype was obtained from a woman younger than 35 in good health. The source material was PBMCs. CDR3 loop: CASSFGGTHTDTQYF. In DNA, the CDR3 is TGCGCCAGCAGCTTCGGCGGGACCCACACAGATACGCAGTATTTT.